Listed here are 30 T cell receptor beta chains from one sample, sequenced in a study of HIV-infected patients and healthy controls (TCRdb year 2014). Whole blood was used without cell fractionation, so all unsorted peripheral T cells were reflected in the repertoire. Library preparation employed 5' RACE. The sample was run on an Illumina MiSeq. SuperScript III was used to reverse transcribe 500 ng RNA with primers targeting the alpha and beta constant regions. Separate libraries for the alpha and beta chains were generated through chain-specific third strand synthesis that incorporated multiplexing indices. TCRdb handled the public reads itself, with Q25 trimming in fastp and clone calling in MiXCR, and kept productive beta chains. Here each entry gathers all rows of one CDR3 protein and keeps the most common genes and DNA. The sample table holds roughly 25,000 distinct CDR3 sequences, of which about 8.5% were seen once. Around 3.9% of the sample belongs to the ten largest clones.

The sample taken for sequencing was blood. The source of these receptors is an adult in good health.

V usage is TRBV7-2 and J usage is TRBJ1-1; no clear D. Trimming left V 6 bases short and J 3 bases short, with 8 bases between. The CDR3 has 12 amino acids. Germline assignment: CDR1 SGHTA and CDR2 FQGNSA. The CDR3 loop is CASSRIDTEAFF. In DNA form, the CDR3 reads TGTGCCAGCAGTAGAATTGACACTGAAGCTTTCTTT.

This clonotype was recorded many times. CDR3 residues: CASGATWGPSYEQYF. In nucleotides, the CDR3 is TGTGCCAGCGGTGCTACCTGGGGGCCGTCCTACGAGCAGTACTTC. V is TRBV28 and J is TRBJ2-7; perhaps TRBD1 as D (6 bases). Germline lookup yields CDR1 MDHEN and CDR2 SYDVKM. The CDR3 has 15 residues. Trimming left V 8 bases short and J 1 base short, with 18 bases between. The complete variable domain, with remaining parts taken from reference TRBV28 and TRBJ2-7, reads DVKVTQSSRYLVKRTGEKVFLECVQDMDHENMFWYRQDPGLGLRLIYFSYDVKMKEKGDIPEGYSVSREKKERFSLILESASTNQTSMYLCASGATWGPSYEQYFGPGTRLTVT.

This clonotype appeared many times. The chain carries TRBV27 and TRBJ2-4, with 8 bases that match TRBD1. Trimming took 5 bases from V and 9 from J; bases not matched to a gene: 9. The CDR3 totals 14 residues. The germline V gene has CDR1 MNHEY and CDR2 SMNVEV (reference sequence). CDR3 protein: CASSQQGGQVIQYF. The DNA of the CDR3 is TGTGCCAGCAGTCAACAGGGGGGTCAGGTCATTCAGTACTTC.

This clonotype has ten or more counts. The rearrangement uses TRBV19 and TRBJ2-7, with 10 bases fitting TRBD1. Trimming cost V 6 bases and J 7 bases; bases outside gene matches: 12. The CDR3 is made up of 15 amino acids. Germline V gene data show CDR1 as LNHDA and CDR2 as SQIVND (reference sequence). As DNA, the CDR3 is TGTGCCAGTAGACCCGGGGACAGGGGCCCGAGAGAGCAGTACTTC. Translation gives CASRPGDRGPREQYF.

This clonotype is termed medium-sized (0.01 to 0.1%). The junction departs from the called germline gene at one end, perhaps through a read error. The chain employs TRBV7-9 and TRBJ1-1; TRBD1 aligns across 8 bases. Germline V gene sequence: CDR1 SEHNR, CDR2 FQNEAQ (reference sequence). This CDR3 region has 14 residues. The CDR3 nucleotides read TGTGCCAGCAGCTCCGGGACAGGCTACACGGAAGCTTTCTTT. Its translation is CASSSGTGYTEAFF.

This chain links TRBV12-3 or TRBV12-4 with TRBJ2-5, with 7 bases fitting TRBD1. The CDR3 length is 14 residues. Trimming took 5 bases from V and 1 from J; bases not matched to a gene: 4. The CDR3 bases are TGTGCCAGCAGTCGGGGACAGAGCCAAGAGACCCAGTACTTC. This sequence encodes CASSRGQSQETQYF.

This clonotype is categorized as medium-sized (0.01 to 0.1%). V usage is TRBV5-1 and J usage is TRBJ2-3; no firm D call. CDR1 is SGHRS, CDR2 YFSETQ, per germline. This CDR3 has 12 amino acids. Trimming removed 1 base at V and 4 bases at J, with 4 bases between. CDR3 bases: TGCGCCAGCAGCTTGCCCTCAGATACGCAGTATTTT. Translation gives CASSLPSDTQYF.

This clonotype was seen many times. The CDR3 loop is CASRGGGTEAFF. The CDR3 bases are TGTGCCAGCAGGGGGGGCGGCACTGAAGCTTTCTTT. The genes are TRBV2 and TRBJ1-1; D possibly corresponds to TRBD1 (6 bases). This CDR3 spans 12 amino acids. V lost 6 bases and J lost 4, with 9 bases in between. CDR1 SNHLY and CDR2 FYNNEI come from the germline V gene.

Only a few counts were recorded for this clonotype. The rearrangement links TRBV7-9 to TRBJ2-7, with no clear D. The V and J ends lost 4 bases and 3 bases respectively, with 10 bases between them. This CDR3 is 13 amino acids long. CDR1 and CDR2 from the germline V gene are SEHNR and FQNEAQ (reference sequence). This CDR3 is CASSSGPNYEQYF. The CDR3 DNA follows: TGTGCCAGCAGCTCCGGGCCAAACTACGAGCAGTACTTC. The whole variable domain, remainder taken from reference TRBV7-9 and TRBJ2-7, is DTGVSQNPRHKITKRGQNVTFRCDPISEHNRLYWYRQTLGQGPEFLTYFQNEAQLEKSRLLSDRFSAERPKGSFSTLEIQRTEQGDSAMYLCASSSGPNYEQYFGPGTRLTVT.

This clonotype was picked up many times. This chain links TRBV7-2 with TRBJ2-3, with unresolved D. Looked up from germline, CDR1 is SGHTA and CDR2 is FQGNSA. The CDR3 is made up of 13 amino acids. V was trimmed by 1 base and J by 4 bases, leaving 6 bases between them. CDR3 in DNA: TGTGCCAGCAGCTTAGGTTGGTCAGATACGCAGTATTTT. Its protein is CASSLGWSDTQYF.

The J gene is TRBJ2-7, the V gene TRBV11-2, with no clear D. Trimming cost V 0 bases and J 4 bases, with 13 bases left between them. The germline CDR1 and CDR2 sequences are SGHAT and FQNNGV. The CDR3 contains 15 residues. Written as DNA, the CDR3 is TGTGCCAGCAGCTTAGACCGGACGACCCCTTACGAGCAGTACTTC. It is translated as CASSLDRTTPYEQYF.

The table lists this clonotype with many counts. V is TRBV18 and J is TRBJ1-1; D perhaps matches TRBD1 (5 bases). V gave up 7 bases and J gave up 4 bases, with 7 bases separating them. Germline V gives CDR1 KGHSH, CDR2 LQKENI. This CDR3 has 11 residues. Here the CDR3 reads CASWGGTEAFF. CDR3 coding DNA: TGTGCCAGCTGGGGGGGCACTGAAGCTTTCTTT.

This clonotype occurred many times. The V gene is TRBV3-1, the J gene TRBJ2-5; 7 bases fit TRBD2. The CDR3 loop spans 15 amino acids. V dropped 1 base and J dropped 2; count of bases not matched to a gene: 4. Per the germline V gene, CDR1 is LGHDT and CDR2 is YNNKEL (reference sequence). The CDR3 DNA sequence: TGTGCCAGCAGCCAAGTAAGGACTAGACAAGAGACCCAGTACTTC. This codes for CASSQVRTRQETQYF.

The chain uses TRBV14 and TRBJ2-5; D is perhaps TRBD1 or TRBD2 (6 bases each). The V gene's germline CDR1 is SGHDN and CDR2 FVKESK. The ends were cut back, 3 bases at V and 3 bases at J, with 20 bases in the middle. The CDR3 is 17 residues long. The DNA of the CDR3 is TGTGCCAGCAGCCAGCTAGGAGGGGACAAAAGAAAAGAGACCCAGTACTTC. Protein sequence: CASSQLGGDKRKETQYF.

By its share, this clonotype is medium-sized. The chain carries TRBV10-3 and TRBJ2-7, with a weak D call TRBD2 (6 bases). V lost 0 bases and J 7 bases, leaving 16 bases between the germline ends. The CDR3 covers 15 residues. Germline-derived CDR1 and CDR2 are ENHRY and SYGVKD. The CDR3 loop is CAISESAGPGREQYF. The CDR3 DNA follows: TGTGCCATCAGTGAGTCGGCAGGGCCTGGGAGGGAGCAGTACTTC.

As for this clonotype: An end of the junction differs from the germline gene, which may be a read error. The chain combines TRBV7-7 with TRBJ2-1; D may correspond to TRBD1 or TRBD2 (5 bases each). The CDR3 runs to 13 residues. Germline lookup yields CDR1 SSHAT and CDR2 FNYEAQ (reference sequence). The CDR3, as DNA: TGTGCTAGCAGCCCGGGACCGAACAATGAGCAGTTCTTC. This gives the protein CASSPGPNNEQFF.

This clonotype was detected ten times or more. The rearrangement joins TRBV20-1 to TRBJ2-3; TRBD2 matches 8 bases. The CDR3 is 16 amino acids. Germline CDR1 reads DFQATT; CDR2 reads SNEGSKA (reference sequence). Losses at the gene ends were 3 bases for V and 1 base for J; bases not matched to a gene: 9. The DNA for the CDR3 is TGCAGTGCTAGGGCCTGGGGAGCGGGGGGCACAGATACGCAGTATTTT. Translation gives CSARAWGAGGTDTQYF.

This clonotype was counted ten times or more. This rearrangement joins TRBV7-9 to TRBJ1-4; 8 positions agree with TRBD1. The germline CDR1 and CDR2 sequences are SEHNR and FQNEAQ (reference sequence). There are 13 residues in the CDR3. Germline trimming cut 8 bases from V and 6 bases from J; bases unmatched to any gene: 5. The CDR3 DNA sequence: TGTGCCAGCGAACAGGGGGGAGATGAAAAACTGTTTTTT. Protein product: CASEQGGDEKLFF.

In its sample, this clonotype was seen many times. The rearrangement joins TRBV5-1 to TRBJ1-1, with no clear D. The V and J ends lost 0 bases and 0 bases respectively, with 12 bases between them. There are 16 residues in the CDR3. CDR1 is SGHRS, CDR2 YFSETQ, per germline. The chain's CDR3 is CASSLALAAMNTEAFF. CDR3 nucleotides: TGCGCCAGCAGCTTGGCCCTTGCAGCCATGAACACTGAAGCTTTCTTT. Filled out from reference TRBV5-1 and TRBJ1-1, the complete variable domain reads KAGVTQTPRYLIKTRGQQVTLSCSPISGHRSVSWYQQTPGQGLQFLFEYFSETQRNKGNFPGRFSGRQFSNSRSEMNVSTLELGDSALYLCASSLALAAMNTEAFFGQGTRLTVV.

This clonotype was counted ten times or more. This chain joins TRBV12-3 or TRBV12-4 and TRBJ1-5; D gene uncertain. Between the trimmed V and J ends, which lost 5 bases and 5 bases, there was a span of 4 bases. The CDR3 is 11 amino acids. The CDR3 nucleotides read TGTGCCAGCAGTATGGATCAGCCCCAGCATTTT. Its protein product is CASSMDQPQHF.

This clonotype was detected ten times or more. This chain uses TRBV19 with TRBJ1-1; 11 positions agree with TRBD1. Per the germline V gene, CDR1 is LNHDA and CDR2 is SQIVND (reference sequence). There are 18 residues in the CDR3. J was trimmed by 4 bases and V by 3 bases; bases with no gene match: 13. The CDR3 coding sequence is TGTGCCAGTAGTATGAGAAGCGGGACAGGGGGATCACGCACTGAAGCTTTCTTT. Its protein product is CASSMRSGTGGSRTEAFF.

This clonotype was seen many times. This chain joins TRBV5-5 and TRBJ2-7; D might be TRBD2 (5 bases). V shed 3 bases and J shed 5 bases, with 12 bases lying between them. The CDR3 sequence is 13 residues long. In germline, CDR1 is SGHKS, CDR2 YYEKEE (reference sequence). This CDR3 is CASSSGPRDEQYF. The CDR3 region has the DNA TGTGCCAGCAGCTCCGGGCCGCGGGACGAGCAGTACTTC.

This clonotype was recorded many times. The chain couples TRBV24-1 to TRBJ2-3; maybe TRBD1 (5 bases). The CDR3 is made up of 15 amino acids. Between the trimmed V and J ends, which lost 1 base and 2 bases, there was a span of 9 bases. Germline CDR1 and CDR2: KGHDR and SFDVKD. CDR3 nucleotide sequence: TGTGCCACCAGTGATTTATACAGGTCCACAGATACGCAGTATTTT. Translating gives CATSDLYRSTDTQYF.

This clonotype was recorded many times. CDR3 DNA sequence: TGCAGCGTTGAAGACAGGTCGACAGATACGCAGTATTTT. This translates into CSVEDRSTDTQYF. This rearrangement joins TRBV29-1 to TRBJ2-3; D uncertain. V dropped 0 bases and J dropped 3 bases, with 7 bases sitting between them. Germline V lookup: CDR1 SQVTM, CDR2 ANQGSEA. CDR3 length: 13 amino acids.

This clonotype came up many times. The rearrangement links TRBV19 to TRBJ1-4; 10 nucleotides agree with TRBD1. V trimming: 5 bases; J trimming: 8 bases; junction bases outside the gene matches: 8. CDR3 length: 15 amino acids. Germline CDR1 is LNHDA and CDR2 is SQIVND (reference sequence). The CDR3 loop reads CASSPTTGGREKLFF. CDR3 sequence (DNA): TGTGCCAGTAGTCCAACGACAGGGGGCCGAGAAAAACTGTTTTTT.

This clonotype was counted at least ten times. The chain's CDR3 is CSVASEPNMNTEAFF. In DNA form, the CDR3 reads TGCAGCGTCGCTAGTGAGCCTAACATGAACACTGAAGCTTTCTTT. V is TRBV29-1 and J is TRBJ1-1, with D uncertain. This CDR3 comprises 15 residues. Germline V gene data show CDR1 as SQVTM and CDR2 as ANQGSEA. V lost 6 bases, J lost 0 bases, and 17 bases lay in between.

This clonotype was picked up many times. This chain links TRBV7-2 with TRBJ2-3, with 11 positions matching TRBD2. This CDR3 contains 18 residues. The germline V gene has CDR1 SGHTA and CDR2 FQGNSA. V gave up 6 bases and J gave up 0 bases; unmatched junction bases: 11. CDR3 nucleotide sequence: TGTGCCAGCAGACGTGGTCTAGCGGGGGGCCTTAGCACAGATACGCAGTATTTT. It specifies CASRRGLAGGLSTDTQYF.

Comment on this clonotype: This could be a read error, since a much larger clone is one nucleotide away. The chain combines TRBV7-2 with TRBJ1-1; D remains ambiguous. In germline, CDR1 is SGHTA, CDR2 FQGNSA. Trimming cost V 2 bases and J 7 bases, with 17 bases left between them. The CDR3 totals 15 residues. The DNA of the CDR3 is TGTGCCAGCAGCTTAACAGAAACAGACATAGTTGAAGCTTTCTTT. Its protein is CASSLTETDIVEAFF.

The rearrangement uses TRBV7-9 and TRBJ2-1; TRBD1 matches at 8 bases. This CDR3 is built from 16 residues. V lost 4 bases and J lost 6; bases outside the gene matches: 11. From germline, CDR1 is SEHNR and CDR2 FQNEAQ (reference sequence). The CDR3 here is CASSSIKAGGFNEQFF. The CDR3 region has the DNA TGTGCCAGCAGCTCGATAAAGGCAGGGGGCTTCAATGAGCAGTTCTTC.

This clonotype came up once. V usage is TRBV5-1 and J usage is TRBJ1-5; perhaps TRBD1 as D (5 bases). V lost 0 bases to trimming and J lost 5 bases, with 12 bases between them. There are 15 residues in the CDR3. Germline V CDR1 and CDR2: SGHRS, YFSETQ. CDR3 nucleotide sequence: TGCGCCAGCAGCTTGGCAGGAGGGGTCCATCAGCCCCAGCATTTT. Translation gives CASSLAGGVHQPQHF.